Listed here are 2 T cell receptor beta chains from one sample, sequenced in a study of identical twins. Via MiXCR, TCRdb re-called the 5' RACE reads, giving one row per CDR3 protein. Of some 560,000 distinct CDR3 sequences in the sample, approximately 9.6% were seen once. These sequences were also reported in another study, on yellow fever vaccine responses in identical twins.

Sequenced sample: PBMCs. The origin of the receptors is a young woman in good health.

The CDR3 coding sequence is TGTGCCAGCTCACCCACCCCTCCCAGAATGCCCTACGAGCAGTACTTC. Its protein is CASSPTPPRMPYEQYF. The chain employs TRBV18 and TRBJ2-7; D is ambiguous. The germline V and J ends were trimmed by 3 bases and 2 bases, with 17 bases remaining between them. CDR1 and CDR2 from the germline V gene are KGHSH and LQKENI. The CDR3 has 16 residues.

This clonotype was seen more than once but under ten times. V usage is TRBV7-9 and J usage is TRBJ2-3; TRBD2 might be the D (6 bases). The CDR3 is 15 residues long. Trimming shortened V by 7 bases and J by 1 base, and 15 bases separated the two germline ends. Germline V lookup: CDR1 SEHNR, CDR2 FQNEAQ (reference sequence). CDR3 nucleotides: TGTGCCAGCATTGGCTGGCGGGGCGGCACAGATACGCAGTATTTT. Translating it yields CASIGWRGGTDTQYF. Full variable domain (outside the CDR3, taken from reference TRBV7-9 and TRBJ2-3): DTGVSQNPRHKITKRGQNVTFRCDPISEHNRLYWYRQTLGQGPEFLTYFQNEAQLEKSRLLSDRFSAERPKGSFSTLEIQRTEQGDSAMYLCASIGWRGGTDTQYFGPGTRLTVL.